This T cell receptor beta chain emerged from a study of blood T cell repertoires in COVID-19. Whole-study context: Samples came from the United States, Italy and Spain, spanning acute and convalescent COVID-19. Sources were T cells, B-cell-depleted T cells, or PBMCs; the material itself was cDNA or gDNA.

The germline V gene has CDR1 MDHEN and CDR2 SYDVKM. This CDR3 contains 11 residues. Trimming removed 3 bases at V and 10 bases at J, with 9 bases between. Per the original data handling: Reference gene primers were amplified, and this amplification served to estimate nucleated cell counts. Sequencing was performed with immunoSEQ multiplex PCR; in TCRdb, only in-frame clones are kept and a portion is missing. V, J and clone size derive from that table, while D and trimming were established from the DNA sequence. The table includes about 310,000 clones, around 87% detected once. Sequencing was done on a sample of peripheral blood. The TCR comes from a man aged 50 to 60 with active or convalescent COVID-19. The V call is TRBV28, the J call TRBJ1-1; D gene uncertain. The CDR3 nucleotides read TGTGCCAGCAGTTTCCGGTGGTCAGCTTTCTTT. Translating it yields CASSFRWSAFF.